Here is one T cell receptor beta chain with its context. This specimen comes from a study of monozygotic twins with inflammatory bowel disease. Per germline, CDR1 DFQATT and CDR2 SNEGSKA (reference sequence). The CDR3 contains 15 residues. TCRdb re-called the 5' RACE reads and gives one entry per CDR3 protein, without DNA. The sample spans 110,000 to 150,000 distinct CDR3 sequences; the ten largest clones claim over 1%. The chain combines TRBV20-1 with TRBJ2-7; absent DNA, TCRdb's TRBD2 call cannot be checked. Sequenced: blood. The clonotype comes from a human donor with ulcerative colitis or Crohn's disease, or a healthy co-twin of an affected twin (not recorded which). CDR3 in amino acids: CSARPIAGWLYEQYF.